This T cell receptor beta chain was profiled in a study of early T cells in non-severe SARS-CoV-2 infection (TCRdb year 2021). Regarding the research as a whole: Because TCR sequencing was done on bulk RNA from unsorted whole blood, the alpha and beta chains could not be paired.

What the research found in general, with its limitations: Matching against VDJdb was skewed toward anti-spike CD8 responses, likely underestimated virus-specific expansions, and missed private and CD4 specificities.

Set within a cohort of healthcare workers in London, UK, this nested case-control study involved weekly PCR testing of nasopharyngeal swabs along with blood sampling. Healthcare workers were recruited between 23 and 31 March 2020, during the week of the UK lockdown, and were followed weekly for up to roughly 15 weeks. Receptor amplification or capture employed 5' RACE. Sequencing used a NextSeq 500. Unique molecular identifiers were attached to individual cDNA molecules in the TCR library protocol so that sequencing error and PCR bias could be corrected. TCR alpha and beta chains were both sequenced, and the abundances of alpha and beta sequences in each sample were closely correlated with each other. The paper's processing steps were these. Decombinator V4 was used to annotate the V gene, J gene and CDR3 of the TCR sequences. TCRs were defined as expanded if a significant change between any two time points was detected under a Poisson model with p below 0.0001. TCR abundances were normalised to the total number of TCRs sequenced in each sample and reported as counts per million. TRAV1-2 paired with TRAJ12, TRAJ20 or TRAJ33 defined MAIT TCRs, while TRAV10 paired with TRAJ18 defined iNKT TCRs. VDJdb, accessed on 1 November 2021, was searched for TCRs annotated for CMV, EBV and SARS-CoV-2, and TCRs annotated for more than one antigen were excluded. TCRdb reprocessing: public reads trimmed at Q25 with fastp, clones called with MiXCR, in-frame beta chains kept. Rows with one shared CDR3 protein collapse into an entry with the most common genes and DNA. Here the V and J calls rest on TCRdb's processing, not on the authors' analysis. This sample has 25,000 to 30,000 distinct CDR3 sequences in its table, and 5.7% of those were observed once. The ten largest clones represent roughly 5.5% of the sample.

V is cut by 5 bases and J by 1 base, and the space between the germline ends is 8 bases. The germline V gene sets CDR1 to SGHVS and CDR2 to FNYEAQ. The CDR3 runs 13 amino acids, cysteine and phenylalanine included. This entry keeps only the CDR3 DNA: 39 bases, framed from base 1. This clonotype was detected many times. Its antigen remains unidentified. No base qualities exist here, and no much larger clone lies one base off it. This sequence was found in an adult who was a healthcare worker with PCR-confirmed SARS-CoV-2 infection or an uninfected control (not recorded which). This sequence uses TRBV7-6 and TRBJ1-2; too little of a D gene remains to name it. Material for sequencing was whole blood. The CDR3 protein: CASSPGRNYGYTF. The DNA is as follows: TGTGCCAGCAGCCCCGGCCGTAACTATGGCTACACCTTC.